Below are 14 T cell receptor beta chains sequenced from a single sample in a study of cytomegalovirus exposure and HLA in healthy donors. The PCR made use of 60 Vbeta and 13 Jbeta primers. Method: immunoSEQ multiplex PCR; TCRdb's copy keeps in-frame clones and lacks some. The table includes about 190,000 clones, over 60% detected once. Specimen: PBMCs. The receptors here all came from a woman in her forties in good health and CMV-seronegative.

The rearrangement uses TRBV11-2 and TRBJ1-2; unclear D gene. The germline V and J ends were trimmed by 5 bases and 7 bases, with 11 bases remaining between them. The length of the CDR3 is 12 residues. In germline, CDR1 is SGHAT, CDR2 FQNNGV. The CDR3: CASSQEGGGYTF. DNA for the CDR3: TGTGCCAGCAGCCAGGAGGGTGGTGGCTACACCTTC.

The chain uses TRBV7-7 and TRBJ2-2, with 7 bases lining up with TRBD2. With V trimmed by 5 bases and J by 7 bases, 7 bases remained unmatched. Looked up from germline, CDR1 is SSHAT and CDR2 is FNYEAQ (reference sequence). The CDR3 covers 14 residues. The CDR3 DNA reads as TGTGCCAGCAGCCCCGGGACTACTGGCGGGGAGCTGTTTTTT. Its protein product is CASSPGTTGGELFF.

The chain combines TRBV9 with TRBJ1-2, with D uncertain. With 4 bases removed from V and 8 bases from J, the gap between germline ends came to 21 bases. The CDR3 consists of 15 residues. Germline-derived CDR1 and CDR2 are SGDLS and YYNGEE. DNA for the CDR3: TGTGCCAGCAGCCTCCATAGTAAATGGAGGGTAGGCTACACCTTC. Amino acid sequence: CASSLHSKWRVGYTF. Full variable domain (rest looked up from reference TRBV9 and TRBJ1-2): DSGVTQTPKHLITATGQRVTLRCSPRSGDLSVYWYQQSLDQGLQFLIQYYNGEERAKGNILERFSAQQFPDLHSELNLSSLELGDSALYFCASSLHSKWRVGYTFGSGTRLTVV.

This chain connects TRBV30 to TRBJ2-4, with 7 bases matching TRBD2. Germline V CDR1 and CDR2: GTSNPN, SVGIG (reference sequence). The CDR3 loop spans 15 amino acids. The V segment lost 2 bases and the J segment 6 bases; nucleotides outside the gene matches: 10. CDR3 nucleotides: TGTGCCTGGAGTCCCGACTCGGGCGGGAGAAACATTCAGTACTTC. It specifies CAWSPDSGGRNIQYF. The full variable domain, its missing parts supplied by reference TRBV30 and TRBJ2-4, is SQTIHQWPATLVQPVGSPLSLECTVEGTSNPNLYWYRQAAGRGLQLLFYSVGIGQISSEVPQNLSASRPQDRQFILSSKKLLLSDSGFYLCAWSPDSGGRNIQYFGAGTRLSVL.

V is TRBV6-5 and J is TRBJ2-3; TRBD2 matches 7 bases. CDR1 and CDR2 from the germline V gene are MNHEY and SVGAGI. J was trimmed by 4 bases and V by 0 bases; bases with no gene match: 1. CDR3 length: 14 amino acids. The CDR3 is CASSYSGRADTQYF. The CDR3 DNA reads TGTGCCAGCAGTTACTCAGGGAGGGCAGATACGCAGTATTTT.

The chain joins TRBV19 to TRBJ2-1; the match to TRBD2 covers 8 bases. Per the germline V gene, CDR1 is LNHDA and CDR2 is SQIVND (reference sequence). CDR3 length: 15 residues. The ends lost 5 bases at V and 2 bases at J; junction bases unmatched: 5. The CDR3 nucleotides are TGTGCCAGTAGTCTACGGGAGGGCCCCTACAATGAGCAGTTCTTC. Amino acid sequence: CASSLREGPYNEQFF.

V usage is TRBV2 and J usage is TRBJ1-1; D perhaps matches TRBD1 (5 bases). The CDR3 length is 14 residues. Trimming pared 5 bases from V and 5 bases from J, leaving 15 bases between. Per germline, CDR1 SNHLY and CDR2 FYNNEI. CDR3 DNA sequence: TGTGCCAGCAGTCTGGGGCAGGAGGGGACTGAAGCTTTCTTT. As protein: CASSLGQEGTEAFF.

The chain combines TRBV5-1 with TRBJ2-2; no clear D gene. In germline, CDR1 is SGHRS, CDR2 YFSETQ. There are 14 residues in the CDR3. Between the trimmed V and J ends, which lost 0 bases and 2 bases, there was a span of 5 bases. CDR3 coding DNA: TGCGCCAGCAGCTTGGAACTCAACACCGGGGAGCTGTTTTTT. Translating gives CASSLELNTGELFF.

The CDR3 loop reads CASSVQGRGQPQHF. For the CDR3, the DNA is TGTGCCAGCAGTGTTCAGGGAAGGGGTCAGCCCCAGCATTTT. The chain has TRBV2 and TRBJ1-5; the D gene is possibly TRBD1 (5 bases). Germline V gene data show CDR1 as SNHLY and CDR2 as FYNNEI. V lost 4 bases to trimming and J lost 6 bases, with 13 bases between them. The CDR3 is 14 amino acids.

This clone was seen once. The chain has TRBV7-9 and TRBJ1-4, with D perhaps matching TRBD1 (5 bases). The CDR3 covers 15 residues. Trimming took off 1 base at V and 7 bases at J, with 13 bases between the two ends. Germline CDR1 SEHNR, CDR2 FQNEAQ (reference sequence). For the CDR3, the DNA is TGTGCCAGCAGCTTAGTCGGGGGGGTAGTTGAAAAACTGTTTTTT. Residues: CASSLVGGVVEKLFF.

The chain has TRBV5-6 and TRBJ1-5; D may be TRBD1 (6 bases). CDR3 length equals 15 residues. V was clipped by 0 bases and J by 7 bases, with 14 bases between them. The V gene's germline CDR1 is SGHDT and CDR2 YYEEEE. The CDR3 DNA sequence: TGTGCCAGCAGCTTGGGAAGGGGACAAGGACAGCCCCAGCATTTT. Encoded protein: CASSLGRGQGQPQHF.

The CDR3 sequence: CASSSRSGDNEQFF. DNA for the CDR3: TGTGCCAGCAGCTCCCGGTCAGGCGACAATGAGCAGTTCTTC. The V call is TRBV5-4, the J call TRBJ2-1; no reliable D call. Germline V gives CDR1 SGHNT, CDR2 YYREEE (reference sequence). Trimming left V 3 bases short and J 5 bases short, with 12 bases between. The CDR3 is 14 amino acids.

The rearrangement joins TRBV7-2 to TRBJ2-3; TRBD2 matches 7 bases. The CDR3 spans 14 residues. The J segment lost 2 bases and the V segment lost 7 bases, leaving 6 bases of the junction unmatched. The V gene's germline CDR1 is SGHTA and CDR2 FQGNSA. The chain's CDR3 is CASTSSGTTDTQYF. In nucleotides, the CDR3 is TGTGCCAGCACCTCGAGCGGGACCACAGATACGCAGTATTTT.

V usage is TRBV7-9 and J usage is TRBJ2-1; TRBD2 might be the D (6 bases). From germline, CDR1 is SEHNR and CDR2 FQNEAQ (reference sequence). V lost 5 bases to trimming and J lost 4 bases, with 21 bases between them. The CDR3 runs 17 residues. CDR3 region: CASSHGGETSDYNEQFF. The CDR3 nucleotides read TGTGCCAGCAGCCACGGAGGGGAAACATCGGATTACAATGAGCAGTTCTTC.